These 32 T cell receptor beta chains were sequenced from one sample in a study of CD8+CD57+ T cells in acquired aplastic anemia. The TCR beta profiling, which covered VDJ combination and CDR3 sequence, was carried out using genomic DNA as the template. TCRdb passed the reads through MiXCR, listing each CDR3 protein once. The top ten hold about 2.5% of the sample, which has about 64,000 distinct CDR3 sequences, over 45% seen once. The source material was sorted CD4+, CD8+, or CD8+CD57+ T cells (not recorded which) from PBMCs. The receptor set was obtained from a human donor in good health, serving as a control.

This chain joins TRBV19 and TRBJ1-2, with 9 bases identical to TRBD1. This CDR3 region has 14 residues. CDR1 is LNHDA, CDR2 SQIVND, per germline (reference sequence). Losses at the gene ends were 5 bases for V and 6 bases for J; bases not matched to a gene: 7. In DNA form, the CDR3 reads TGTGCCAGTAGTTCAGACAGGGGGAGGCATGGCTACACCTTC. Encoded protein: CASSSDRGRHGYTF.

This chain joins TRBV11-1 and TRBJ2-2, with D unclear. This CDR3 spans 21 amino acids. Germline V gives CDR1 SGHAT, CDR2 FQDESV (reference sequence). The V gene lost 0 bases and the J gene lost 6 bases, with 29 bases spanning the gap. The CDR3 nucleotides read TGTGCCAGCAGCTTAGCATCCAGCAGTGAATCTGGTCTCTTCTTCCCCGGGGAGCTGTTTTTT. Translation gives CASSLASSSESGLFFPGELFF.

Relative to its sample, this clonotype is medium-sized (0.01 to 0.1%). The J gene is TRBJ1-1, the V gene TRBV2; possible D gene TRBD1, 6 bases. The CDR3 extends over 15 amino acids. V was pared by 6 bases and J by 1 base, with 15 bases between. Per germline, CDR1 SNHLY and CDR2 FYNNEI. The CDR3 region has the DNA TGTGCCAGCAGCGGGACAAATTACGAGAACACTGAAGCTTTCTTT. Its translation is CASSGTNYENTEAFF.

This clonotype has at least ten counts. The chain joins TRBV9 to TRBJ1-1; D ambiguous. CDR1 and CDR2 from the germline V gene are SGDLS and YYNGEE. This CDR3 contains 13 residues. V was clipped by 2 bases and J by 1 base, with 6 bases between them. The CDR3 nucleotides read TGTGCCAGCAGCGTGCATACGAACACTGAAGCTTTCTTT. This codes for CASSVHTNTEAFF.

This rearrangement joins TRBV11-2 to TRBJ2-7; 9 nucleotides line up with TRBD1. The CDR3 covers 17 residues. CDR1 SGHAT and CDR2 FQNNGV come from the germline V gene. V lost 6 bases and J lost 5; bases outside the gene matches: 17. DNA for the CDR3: TGTGCCAGCAGTCCGAGGACCGGGACAGGGAGGGCGGACGAGCAGTACTTC. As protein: CASSPRTGTGRADEQYF.

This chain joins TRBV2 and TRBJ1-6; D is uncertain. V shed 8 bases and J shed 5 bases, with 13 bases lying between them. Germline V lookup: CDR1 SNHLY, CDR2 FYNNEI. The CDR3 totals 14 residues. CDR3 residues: CASLVRHNNSPLHF. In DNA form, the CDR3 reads TGTGCCAGCTTAGTCAGACACAATAATTCACCCCTCCACTTT.

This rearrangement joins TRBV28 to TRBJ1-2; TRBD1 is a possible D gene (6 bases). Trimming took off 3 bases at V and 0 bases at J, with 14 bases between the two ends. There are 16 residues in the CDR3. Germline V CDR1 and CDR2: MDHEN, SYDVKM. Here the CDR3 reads CASSFWTERANYGYTF. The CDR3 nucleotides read TGTGCCAGCAGTTTTTGGACAGAGCGAGCTAACTATGGCTACACCTTC.

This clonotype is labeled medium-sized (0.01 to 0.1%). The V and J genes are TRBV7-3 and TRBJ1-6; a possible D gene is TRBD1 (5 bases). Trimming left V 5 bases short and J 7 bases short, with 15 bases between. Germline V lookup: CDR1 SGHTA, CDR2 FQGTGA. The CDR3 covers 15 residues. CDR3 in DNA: TGTGCCAGCAGCCCTACCGGGACGGAAAATTCACCCCTCCACTTT. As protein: CASSPTGTENSPLHF.

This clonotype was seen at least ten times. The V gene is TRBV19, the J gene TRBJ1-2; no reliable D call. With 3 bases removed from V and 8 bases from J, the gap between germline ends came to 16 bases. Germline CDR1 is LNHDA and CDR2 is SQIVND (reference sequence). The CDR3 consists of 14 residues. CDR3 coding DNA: TGTGCCAGTAGTATCTCGGCCGAAGGCCGGGGCTACACCTTC. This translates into CASSISAEGRGYTF.

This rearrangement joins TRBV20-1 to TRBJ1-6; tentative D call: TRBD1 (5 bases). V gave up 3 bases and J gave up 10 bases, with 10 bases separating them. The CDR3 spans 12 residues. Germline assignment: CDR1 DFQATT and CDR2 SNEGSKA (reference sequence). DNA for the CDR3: TGCAGTGCTAGTCCGGAGGGGTCACCCCTCCACTTT. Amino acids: CSASPEGSPLHF.

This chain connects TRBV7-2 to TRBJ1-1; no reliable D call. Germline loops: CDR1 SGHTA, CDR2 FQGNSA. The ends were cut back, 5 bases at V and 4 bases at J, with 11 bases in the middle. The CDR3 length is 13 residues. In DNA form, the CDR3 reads TGTGCCAGCAGCACTAAAAAGGGCACTGAAGCTTTCTTT. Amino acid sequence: CASSTKKGTEAFF.

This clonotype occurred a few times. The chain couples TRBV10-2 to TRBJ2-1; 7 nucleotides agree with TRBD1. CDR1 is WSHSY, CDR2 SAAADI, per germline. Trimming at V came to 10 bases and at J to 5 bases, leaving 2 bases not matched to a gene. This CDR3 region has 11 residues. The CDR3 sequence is CATGQHNEQFF. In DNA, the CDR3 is TGCGCCACGGGACAGCACAATGAGCAGTTCTTC.

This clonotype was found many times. CDR3 protein: CASSSGQNLKHEQYF. CDR3 DNA: TGCGCCAGCAGCTCGGGACAAAACTTAAAGCACGAGCAGTACTTC. The chain is built from TRBV5-1 and TRBJ2-7; the D gene is possibly TRBD1 (6 bases). The CDR3 loop spans 15 amino acids. Germline CDR1 reads SGHRS; CDR2 reads YFSETQ. V lost 3 bases and J lost 5, with 18 bases in between.

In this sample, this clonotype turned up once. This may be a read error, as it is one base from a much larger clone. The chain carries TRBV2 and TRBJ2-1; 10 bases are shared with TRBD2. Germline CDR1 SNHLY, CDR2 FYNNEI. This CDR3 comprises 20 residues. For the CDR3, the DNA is TGTGCCAGCAGTGCGACCGGGACTAGCGCTCGGTTCAGGTCCTACAATGAGCGGTTCTTC. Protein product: CASSATGTSARFRSYNERFF.

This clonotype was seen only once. The CDR3 here is CASSEALGGYNEQFF. CDR3 coding DNA: TGTGCCAGCAGTGAAGCGCTAGGAGGGTACAATGAGCAGTTCTTC. The gene calls are TRBV2 and TRBJ2-1; TRBD2 might be the D (6 bases). V was pared by 0 bases and J by 4 bases, with 10 bases between. Germline lookup yields CDR1 SNHLY and CDR2 FYNNEI. The CDR3 has 15 residues.

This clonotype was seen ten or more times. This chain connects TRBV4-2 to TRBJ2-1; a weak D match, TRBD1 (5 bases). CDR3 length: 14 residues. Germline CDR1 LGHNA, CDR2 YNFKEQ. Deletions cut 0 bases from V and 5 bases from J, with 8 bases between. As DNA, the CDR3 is TGTGCCAGCAGCCAAGATCCAGGGAACAATGAGCAGTTCTTC. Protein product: CASSQDPGNNEQFF.

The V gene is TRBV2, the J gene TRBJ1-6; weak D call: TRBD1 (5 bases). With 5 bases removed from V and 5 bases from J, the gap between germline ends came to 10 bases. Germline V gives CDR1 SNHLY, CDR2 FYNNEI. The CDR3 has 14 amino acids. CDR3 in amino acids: CASSKAGNNSPLHF. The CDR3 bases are TGTGCCAGCAGTAAGGCAGGGAATAATTCACCCCTCCACTTT.

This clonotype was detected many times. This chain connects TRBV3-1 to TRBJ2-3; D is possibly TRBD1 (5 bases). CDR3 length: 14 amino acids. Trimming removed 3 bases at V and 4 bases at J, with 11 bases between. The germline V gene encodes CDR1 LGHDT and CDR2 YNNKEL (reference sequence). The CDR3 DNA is TGTGCCAGCAGCCAGGGGCCGATCGCAGATACGCAGTATTTT. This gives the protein CASSQGPIADTQYF.

The CDR3, as DNA: TGTGCCATCTCGACAGGGATCGAGCAGTACTTC. Protein sequence: CAISTGIEQYF. The V and J genes are TRBV5-5 and TRBJ2-7, with 7 positions matching TRBD1. Germline values: CDR1 SGHKS, CDR2 YYEKEE (reference sequence). The CDR3 runs to 11 residues. V was clipped by 9 bases and J by 6 bases; unmatched bases: 6.

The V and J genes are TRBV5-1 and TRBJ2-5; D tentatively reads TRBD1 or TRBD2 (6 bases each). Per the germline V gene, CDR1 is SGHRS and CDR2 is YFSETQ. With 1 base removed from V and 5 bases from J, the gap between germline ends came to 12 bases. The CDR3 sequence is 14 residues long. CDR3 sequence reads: CASSLYSGAETQYF. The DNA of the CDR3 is TGCGCCAGCAGCTTGTACTCGGGGGCCGAGACCCAGTACTTC. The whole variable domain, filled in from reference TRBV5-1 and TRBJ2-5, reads KAGVTQTPRYLIKTRGQQVTLSCSPISGHRSVSWYQQTPGQGLQFLFEYFSETQRNKGNFPGRFSGRQFSNSRSEMNVSTLELGDSALYLCASSLYSGAETQYFGPGTRLLVL.

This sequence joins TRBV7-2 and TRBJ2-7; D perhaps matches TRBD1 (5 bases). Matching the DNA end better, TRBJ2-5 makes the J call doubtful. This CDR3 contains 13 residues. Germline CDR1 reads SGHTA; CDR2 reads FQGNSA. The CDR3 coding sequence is TGTGCCAGCAGCGGACAAGCCCAAGAGACCCAGTACTTC. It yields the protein CASSGQAQETQYF.

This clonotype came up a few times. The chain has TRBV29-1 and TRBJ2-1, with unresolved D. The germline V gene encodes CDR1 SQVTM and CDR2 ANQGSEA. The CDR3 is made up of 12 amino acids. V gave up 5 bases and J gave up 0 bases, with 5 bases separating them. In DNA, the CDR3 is TGCAGCGTTATGAGCTCCTACAATGAGCAGTTCTTC. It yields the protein CSVMSSYNEQFF.

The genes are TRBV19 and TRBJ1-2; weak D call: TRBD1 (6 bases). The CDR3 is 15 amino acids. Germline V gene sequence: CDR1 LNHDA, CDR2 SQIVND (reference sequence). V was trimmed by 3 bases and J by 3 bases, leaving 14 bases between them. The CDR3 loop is CASSIGGQGDYGYTF. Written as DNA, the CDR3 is TGTGCCAGTAGTATTGGGGGCCAAGGTGACTATGGCTACACCTTC.

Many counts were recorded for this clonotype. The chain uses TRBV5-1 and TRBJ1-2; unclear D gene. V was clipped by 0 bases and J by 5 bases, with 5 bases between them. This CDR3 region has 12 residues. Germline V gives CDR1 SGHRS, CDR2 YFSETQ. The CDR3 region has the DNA TGCGCCAGCAGCTTGGACAGATATGGCTACACCTTC. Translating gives CASSLDRYGYTF.

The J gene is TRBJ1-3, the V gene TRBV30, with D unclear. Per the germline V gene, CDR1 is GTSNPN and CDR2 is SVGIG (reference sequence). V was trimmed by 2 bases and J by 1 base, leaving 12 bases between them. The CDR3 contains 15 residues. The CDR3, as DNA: TGTGCCTGGAGTCTCCGCACGTCTTCTGGAAACACCATATATTTT. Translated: CAWSLRTSSGNTIYF.

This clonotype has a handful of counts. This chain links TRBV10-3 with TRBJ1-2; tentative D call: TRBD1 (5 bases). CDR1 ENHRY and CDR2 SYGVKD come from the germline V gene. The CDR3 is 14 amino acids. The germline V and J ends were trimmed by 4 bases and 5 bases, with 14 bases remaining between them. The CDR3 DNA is TGTGCCATCAGTGGACAGACGACCGGGTATGGCTACACCTTC. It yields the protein CAISGQTTGYGYTF.

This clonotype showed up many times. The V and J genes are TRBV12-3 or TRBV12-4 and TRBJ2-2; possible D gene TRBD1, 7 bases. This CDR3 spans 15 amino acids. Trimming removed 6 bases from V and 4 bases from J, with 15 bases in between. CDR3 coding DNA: TGTGCCAGCAGAAAGACAGGGCGGGGCACCGGGGAGCTGTTTTTT. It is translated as CASRKTGRGTGELFF.

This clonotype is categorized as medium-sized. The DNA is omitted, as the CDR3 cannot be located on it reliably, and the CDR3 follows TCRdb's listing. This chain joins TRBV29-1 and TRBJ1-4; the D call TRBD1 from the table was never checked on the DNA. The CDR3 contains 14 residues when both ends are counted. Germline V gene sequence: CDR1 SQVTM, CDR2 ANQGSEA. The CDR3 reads CSACVDRAGGNCFF.

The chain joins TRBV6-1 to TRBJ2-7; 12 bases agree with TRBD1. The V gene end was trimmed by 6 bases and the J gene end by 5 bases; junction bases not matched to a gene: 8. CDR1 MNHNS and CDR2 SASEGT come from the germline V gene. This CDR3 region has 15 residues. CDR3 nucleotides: TGTGCCAGCAGGGCCGGGACAGGGGGCACCAACGAGCAGTACTTC. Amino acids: CASRAGTGGTNEQYF.

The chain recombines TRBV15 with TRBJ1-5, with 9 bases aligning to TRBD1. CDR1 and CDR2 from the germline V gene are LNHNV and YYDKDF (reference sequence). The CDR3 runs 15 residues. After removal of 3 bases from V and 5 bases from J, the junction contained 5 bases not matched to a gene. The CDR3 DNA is TGTGCCACCAGCAGGGAAGACAGGGGGTATCAGCCCCAGCATTTT. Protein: CATSREDRGYQPQHF.

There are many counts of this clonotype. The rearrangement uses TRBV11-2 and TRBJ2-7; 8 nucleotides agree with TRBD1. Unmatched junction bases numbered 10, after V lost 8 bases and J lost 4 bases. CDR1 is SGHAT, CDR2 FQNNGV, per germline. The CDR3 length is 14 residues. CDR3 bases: TGTGCCAGCGGCCAGGGACAGGAGGCTTACGAGCAGTACTTC. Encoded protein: CASGQGQEAYEQYF.

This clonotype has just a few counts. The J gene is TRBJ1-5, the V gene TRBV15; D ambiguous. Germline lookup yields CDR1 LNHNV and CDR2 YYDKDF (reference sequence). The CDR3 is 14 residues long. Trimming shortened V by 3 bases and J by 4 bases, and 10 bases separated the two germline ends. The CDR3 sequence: CATSSGRTNQPQHF. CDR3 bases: TGTGCCACCAGCAGTGGACGGACTAATCAGCCCCAGCATTTT.